This T cell receptor (beta chain) comes out of a study of T cell clonotyping in hematopoietic cell transplantation (dated by TCRdb to the early 2020s). Context from the whole study: A total of 150 or so blood samples were gathered in the study from over 30 consecutive transplant recipients along with their related donors. Recruitment of patients ran from late 2015 to early 2017, and follow-up continued until late 2020 or until death.

The germline V gene (reference sequence) provides CDR1 SGHAT and CDR2 FQDESV. The CDR3 sequence holds 16 residues, the cysteine and phenylalanine included. Just CDR3 DNA is preserved here, 48 bases in frame from base 1. Germline trimming: 1 base from V, 8 bases from J; junction bases outside gene matches: 10. TCR beta CDR3 regions were amplified from genomic DNA with the immunoSEQ assay, a bias-controlled multiplex PCR using V- and J-specific primers. A second PCR step added a proprietary barcode and Illumina adapter sequences to the CDR3 amplicons. CDR3 libraries were sequenced on an Illumina MiSeq instrument. Regarding the original processing steps: immunoSEQ Analyzer 3.0 was used for export and quality control, with R Bioconductor and Immunarch used for downstream analyses. Only productive rearrangements in the normalized downsampled data set went into calculating the repertoire metrics. Clonotypes larger than 5 templates in the normalized cohort were defined as pathologically expanded. Repertoire diversity was measured with the Inverse Simpson Index. The non-normalized data set was used for CMV-specificity analyses so that all clonotypes could be captured. As stored in TCRdb, this immuneACCESS dataset retains in-frame rearrangements with V and J assigned. A fraction of the clones does not appear; measured against another copy, unresolved V genes explain less than half of the discrepancy, and the remainder lacks a known reason. For V, J and clone size, that table is used; D and trimming come from the DNA. For this sample the table gives fewer than 3,500 clones, of which around 82% were detected only once. Clones ranked in the top ten supply roughly 30% of the sample.

Points on this clone: Its antigen is still unknown. No base qualities exist here, and no much larger clone lies one base off it.

This specimen's time point label, per the study, means: 180 days after allo-HCT. Blood samples were obtained from recipients approximately 28 days before transplant and at days 30, 100 and 180 after transplant. Nuclei Lysis Solution was used to extract genomic DNA from fresh or cryopreserved unfractionated peripheral blood mononuclear cells. Here is what the overall study found, with its caveats: Just a small fraction of recipient repertoires overlapped with donor repertoires, and more than 97% appeared de novo at the given depth. Sample size was limited, and cells were not sorted, so CD4 and CD8 repertoire contributions could not be separated. Broader posttransplant TCR repertoire diversity was predicted by donor and pretransplant recipient Inverse Simpson Index values. Recipient TCR diversity fell after transplant, with pathologically expanded clonotypes rising progressively from day 30 to day 180.

This sample comprised PBMCs, obtained 180 days after allogeneic stem cell transplant. The clonotype was recovered from a female patient in her forties or fifties who had an allogeneic stem cell transplant from a related donor, so T cells may come from the graft donor. Some clones in this sample may be carry-over from other donors' samples. The sequence joins TRBV11-1 to TRBJ2-1; TRBD2 agrees with 8 junctional bases. The DNA reads TGTGCCAGCAGCTTAGTAGGGACTAGGGCGCTTGATGAGCAGTTCTTC. Translated, it gives CASSLVGTRALDEQFF.